One and the same sample provided the 2 T cell receptor beta chains below, sequenced in a study of shared clonotypes between healthy human individuals. This table comes from immunoSEQ multiplex PCR, and its TCRdb copy is limited to in-frame clones, with some not included. The data show over 700,000 clones, with roughly two thirds seen just once and approximately 2% held by the top ten. Sequences were obtained from memory CD4+ T cells sorted from blood. Sample subset: CD45RA-negative fraction. The receptor source for this set is a woman younger than 45 in good health.

The chain is built from TRBV30 and TRBJ2-2, with a tentative D call TRBD1 (6 bases). Trimming pared 5 bases from V and 7 bases from J, leaving 14 bases between. The CDR3 is 13 residues long. Germline V gene lookup returns CDR1 GTSNPN and CDR2 SVGIG (reference sequence). The chain's CDR3 is CAWSKTGIGELFF. CDR3 DNA: TGTGCCTGGTCAAAAACAGGGATCGGGGAGCTGTTTTTT.

The chain employs TRBV6-5 and TRBJ1-3; TRBD1 might be the D (6 bases). The V gene's germline CDR1 is MNHEY and CDR2 SVGAGI. V was clipped by 6 bases and J by 0 bases, with 12 bases between them. There are 15 residues in the CDR3. The CDR3 sequence: CASRPTGTSGNTIYF. CDR3 sequence (DNA): TGTGCCAGCAGACCTACAGGGACCTCTGGAAACACCATATATTTT.